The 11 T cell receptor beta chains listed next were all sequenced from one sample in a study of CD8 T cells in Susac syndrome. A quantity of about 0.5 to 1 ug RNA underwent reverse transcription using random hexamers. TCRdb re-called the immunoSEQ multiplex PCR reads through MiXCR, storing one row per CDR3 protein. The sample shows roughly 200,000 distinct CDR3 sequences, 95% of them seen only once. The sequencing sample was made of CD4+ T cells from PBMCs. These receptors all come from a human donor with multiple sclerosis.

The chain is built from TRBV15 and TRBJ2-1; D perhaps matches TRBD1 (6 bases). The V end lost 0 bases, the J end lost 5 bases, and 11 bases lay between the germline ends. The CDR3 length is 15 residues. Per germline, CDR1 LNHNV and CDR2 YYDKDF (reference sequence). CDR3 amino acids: CATSRDGKGDNEQFF. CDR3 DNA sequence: TGTGCCACCAGCAGAGATGGTAAGGGGGACAATGAGCAGTTCTTC.

The CDR3 DNA is TGTGCCTGGGAGTATTTGAGACAGGGGCCTTACACCTTC. It specifies CAWEYLRQGPYTF. This rearrangement joins TRBV30 to TRBJ1-2; 8 bases line up with TRBD1. The CDR3 extends over 13 amino acids. V trimming: 5 bases; J trimming: 11 bases; junction bases outside the gene matches: 13. Per germline, CDR1 GTSNPN and CDR2 SVGIG (reference sequence).

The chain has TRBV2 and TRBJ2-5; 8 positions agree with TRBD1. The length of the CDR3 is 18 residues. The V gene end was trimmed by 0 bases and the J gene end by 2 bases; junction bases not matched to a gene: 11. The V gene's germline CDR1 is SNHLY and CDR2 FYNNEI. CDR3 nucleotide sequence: TGTGCCAGCAGTGAAGCTCCCTGGACAGGGACGGAGCAAGAGACCCAGTACTTC. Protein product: CASSEAPWTGTEQETQYF.

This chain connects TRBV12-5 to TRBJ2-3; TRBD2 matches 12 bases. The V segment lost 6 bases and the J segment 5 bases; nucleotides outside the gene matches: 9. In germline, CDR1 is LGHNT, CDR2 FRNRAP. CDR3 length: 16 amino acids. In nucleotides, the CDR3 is TGTGCTAGTGGCCGCAGACTAGCGGGGGAAGTAGATACGCAGTATTTT. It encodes CASGRRLAGEVDTQYF.

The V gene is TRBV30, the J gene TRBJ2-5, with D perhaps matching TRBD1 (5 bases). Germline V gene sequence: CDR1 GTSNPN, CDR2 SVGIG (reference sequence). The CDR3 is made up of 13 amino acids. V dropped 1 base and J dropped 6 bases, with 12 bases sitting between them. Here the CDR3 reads CAWSGGSQQTQYF. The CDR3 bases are TGTGCCTGGAGTGGGGGCTCGCAACAGACCCAGTACTTC. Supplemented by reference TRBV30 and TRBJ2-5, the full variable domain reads SQTIHQWPATLVQPVGSPLSLECTVEGTSNPNLYWYRQAAGRGLQLLFYSVGIGQISSEVPQNLSASRPQDRQFILSSKKLLLSDSGFYLCAWSGGSQQTQYFGPGTRLLVL.

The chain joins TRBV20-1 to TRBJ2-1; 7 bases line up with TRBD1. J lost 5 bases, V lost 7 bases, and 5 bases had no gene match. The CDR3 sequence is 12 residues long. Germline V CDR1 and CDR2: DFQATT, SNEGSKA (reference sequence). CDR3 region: CSGDRFHNEQFF. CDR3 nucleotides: TGCAGTGGGGACAGATTTCACAATGAGCAGTTCTTC.

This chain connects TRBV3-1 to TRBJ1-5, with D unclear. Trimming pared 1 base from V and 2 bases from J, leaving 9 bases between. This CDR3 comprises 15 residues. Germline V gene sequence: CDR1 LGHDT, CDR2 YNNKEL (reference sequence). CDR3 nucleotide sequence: TGTGCCAGCAGCCAAGGGGGATTCGGCAATCAGCCCCAGCATTTT. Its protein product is CASSQGGFGNQPQHF.

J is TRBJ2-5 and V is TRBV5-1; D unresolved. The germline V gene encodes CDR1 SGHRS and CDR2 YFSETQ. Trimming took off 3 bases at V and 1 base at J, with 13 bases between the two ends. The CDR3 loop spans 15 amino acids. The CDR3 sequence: CASSSNPGSQETQYF. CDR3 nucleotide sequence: TGCGCCAGCAGCTCGAACCCCGGGTCCCAAGAGACCCAGTACTTC. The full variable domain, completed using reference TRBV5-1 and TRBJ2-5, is KAGVTQTPRYLIKTRGQQVTLSCSPISGHRSVSWYQQTPGQGLQFLFEYFSETQRNKGNFPGRFSGRQFSNSRSEMNVSTLELGDSALYLCASSSNPGSQETQYFGPGTRLLVL.

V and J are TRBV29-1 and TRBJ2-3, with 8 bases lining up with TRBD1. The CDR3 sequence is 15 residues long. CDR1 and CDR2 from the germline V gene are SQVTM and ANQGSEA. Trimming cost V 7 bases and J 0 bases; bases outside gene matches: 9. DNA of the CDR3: TGCAGCGCCCCAGGACAGGGAGGTAGCACAGATACGCAGTATTTT. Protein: CSAPGQGGSTDTQYF.

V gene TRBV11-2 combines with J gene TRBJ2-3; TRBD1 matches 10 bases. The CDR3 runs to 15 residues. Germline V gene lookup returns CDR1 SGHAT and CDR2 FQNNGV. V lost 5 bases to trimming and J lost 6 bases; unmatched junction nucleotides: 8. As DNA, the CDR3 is TGTGCCAGCAGCGGAGGGACAGGGGATTTTGATACGCAGTATTTT. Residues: CASSGGTGDFDTQYF.

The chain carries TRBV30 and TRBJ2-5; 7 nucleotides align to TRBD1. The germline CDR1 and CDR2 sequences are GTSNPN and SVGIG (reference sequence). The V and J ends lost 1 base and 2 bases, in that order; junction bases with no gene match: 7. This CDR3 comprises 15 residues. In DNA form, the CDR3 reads TGTGCCTGGAGTGACTCTAACAGGGGTCAAGAGACCCAGTACTTC. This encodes CAWSDSNRGQETQYF. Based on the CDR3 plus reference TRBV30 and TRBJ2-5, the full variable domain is SQTIHQWPATLVQPVGSPLSLECTVEGTSNPNLYWYRQAAGRGLQLLFYSVGIGQISSEVPQNLSASRPQDRQFILSSKKLLLSDSGFYLCAWSDSNRGQETQYFGPGTRLLVL.